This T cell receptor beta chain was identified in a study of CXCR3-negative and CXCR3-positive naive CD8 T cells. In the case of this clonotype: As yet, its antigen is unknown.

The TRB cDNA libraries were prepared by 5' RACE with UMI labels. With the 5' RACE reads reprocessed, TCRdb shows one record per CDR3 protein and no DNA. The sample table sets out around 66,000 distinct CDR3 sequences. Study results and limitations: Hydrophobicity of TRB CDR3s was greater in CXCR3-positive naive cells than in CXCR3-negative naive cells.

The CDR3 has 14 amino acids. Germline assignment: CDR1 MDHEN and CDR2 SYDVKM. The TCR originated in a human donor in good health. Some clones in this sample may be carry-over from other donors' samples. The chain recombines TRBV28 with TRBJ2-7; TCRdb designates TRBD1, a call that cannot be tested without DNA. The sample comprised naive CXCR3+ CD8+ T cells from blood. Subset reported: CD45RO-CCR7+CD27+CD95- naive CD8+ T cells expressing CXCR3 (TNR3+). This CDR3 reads CASSSSTGWYEQYF. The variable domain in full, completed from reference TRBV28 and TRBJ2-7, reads DVKVTQSSRYLVKRTGEKVFLECVQDMDHENMFWYRQDPGLGLRLIYFSYDVKMKEKGDIPEGYSVSREKKERFSLILESASTNQTSMYLCASSSSTGWYEQYFGPGTRLTVT.